The 25 T cell receptor beta chains below all came from one sample that was sequenced in a study of blood T cell repertoires in COVID-19. Clones were sequenced by immunoSEQ multiplex PCR, and TCRdb holds only the in-frame ones, with some missing. The table records roughly 46,000 clones, around nine tenths of them present only once. Source material: peripheral blood. The receptors stem from a human donor with active COVID-19. The donor label of this sample is uncertain.

V and J are TRBV3-1 (or the pseudogene TRBV3-2) and TRBJ2-7, with 10 bases that match TRBD2. Germline-derived CDR1 and CDR2 are LGHDT and YNNKEL (reference sequence). V shed 5 bases, J shed 7 bases, and the junction held 11 bases outside the gene matches. The CDR3 runs to 15 residues. CDR3 protein: CASSNSGGAGGEQYF. CDR3 nucleotide sequence: TGTGCCAGCAGCAACAGCGGGGGGGCCGGGGGAGAGCAGTACTTC.

This chain's CDR3 is CASSVTPGRTEAFF. The DNA of the CDR3 is TGTGCCAGCAGCGTAACCCCCGGGAGGACTGAAGCTTTCTTT. The chain uses TRBV9 and TRBJ1-1; no reliable D call. This CDR3 comprises 14 residues. Germline V CDR1 and CDR2: SGDLS, YYNGEE. The V gene lost 1 base and the J gene lost 5 bases, with 12 bases spanning the gap.

The rearrangement joins TRBV12-2 to TRBJ1-4. TRBV12-2 is shown as a pseudogene. The CDR3 is 18 residues long. The chain's CDR3 is CASRLVSDIPTNNEKLFF. CDR3 DNA sequence: TGTGCAAGTCGCTTAGTAAGCGACATCCCGACTAATAATGAAAAACTGTTTTTT.

V is TRBV18 and J is TRBJ2-7, with TRBD1 as a possible D gene (6 bases). Per germline, CDR1 KGHSH and CDR2 LQKENI. The CDR3 has 14 amino acids. Trimming took 4 bases from V and 2 from J, leaving 12 bases between them. CDR3 nucleotide sequence: TGTGCCAGCTCACGTCGGACAGAAGCCTACGAGCAGTACTTC. It translates to CASSRRTEAYEQYF.

This rearrangement joins TRBV19 to TRBJ2-7; a possible D gene is TRBD2 (6 bases). CDR1 is LNHDA, CDR2 SQIVND, per germline (reference sequence). The CDR3 spans 14 residues. The V end was cut by 4 bases, the J end by 3 bases, with 13 bases between. Written as DNA, the CDR3 is TGTGCCAGTAGTAATAGCGGCGGTAACTACGAGCAGTACTTC. Translation: CASSNSGGNYEQYF.

This chain connects TRBV6-2 or TRBV6-3 to TRBJ2-7, with 9 bases identical to TRBD1. The CDR3 runs to 18 residues. J was trimmed by 3 bases and V by 3 bases; bases with no gene match: 15. The germline V gene has CDR1 MNHEY and CDR2 SVGEGT. CDR3 region: CASSYYYPGTGLYYEQYF. DNA of the CDR3: TGTGCCAGCAGTTATTATTACCCCGGGACAGGGCTCTACTACGAGCAGTACTTC.

The chain carries TRBV29-1 and TRBJ2-3; 11 nucleotides agree with TRBD2. This CDR3 contains 13 residues. V gave up 6 bases and J gave up 6 bases; unmatched junction bases: 5. Germline V lookup: CDR1 SQVTM, CDR2 ANQGSEA. The CDR3 DNA reads TGCAGCGTGCTTAGCGGGGGGGGTGATACGCAGTATTTT. It specifies CSVLSGGGDTQYF.

This clone qualifies as medium-sized. Here the CDR3 DNA reads TGTGCCAGCAGCTTAGTTTCGTTAGTGGGACTAGCTGCCGAGCAGTACTTC. Protein sequence: CASSLVSLVGLAAEQYF. This rearrangement joins TRBV7-6 to TRBJ2-7, with 9 positions matching TRBD2. Germline CDR1 is SGHVS and CDR2 is FNYEAQ. Trimming at V came to 1 base and at J to 6 bases, leaving 13 bases not matched to a gene. There are 17 residues in the CDR3.

The J gene is TRBJ2-3, the V gene TRBV6-5, with D maybe TRBD2 (5 bases). V was trimmed by 8 bases and J by 6 bases, leaving 15 bases between them. The V gene's germline CDR1 is MNHEY and CDR2 SVGAGI. The CDR3 consists of 13 residues. The CDR3 spells CASRRGLKDTQYF. CDR3 nucleotide sequence: TGTGCCAGCCGGAGAGGGTTAAAGGATACGCAGTATTTT.

The chain recombines TRBV7-8 with TRBJ1-3; 8 bases match TRBD1. This CDR3 comprises 16 residues. The V gene end was trimmed by 5 bases and the J gene end by 1 base; junction bases not matched to a gene: 7. The germline CDR1 and CDR2 sequences are SGHVS and FQNEAQ. The CDR3 sequence is CASSPIQGASGNTIYF. The CDR3 region has the DNA TGTGCCAGCAGCCCCATCCAGGGGGCGTCTGGAAACACCATATATTTT.

This clone is medium-sized (0.01 to 0.1%) in the sample. This chain uses TRBV19 with TRBJ2-3; D is uncertain. V shed 6 bases and J shed 5 bases, with 9 bases lying between them. Looked up from germline, CDR1 is LNHDA and CDR2 is SQIVND (reference sequence). The length of the CDR3 is 12 residues. CDR3 sequence: CASRQVGDTQYF. CDR3 sequence (DNA): TGTGCCAGTAGGCAGGTGGGAGATACGCAGTATTTT.

The J gene is TRBJ2-5, the V gene TRBV6-6; 16 bases map to TRBD2. CDR1 and CDR2 from the germline V gene are MNHNY and SVGAGI (reference sequence). J gave up 5 bases and V 6 bases, and 9 bases lay outside the gene matches. This CDR3 region has 17 residues. The DNA for the CDR3 is TGTGCCAGCAGACGAGGGACTAGCGGGGGGGCCATGGAGACCCAGTACTTC. Its translation: CASRRGTSGGAMETQYF.

Within the sample, this clone is medium-sized. The chain links TRBV5-1 to TRBJ2-7; 10 bases match TRBD1. The CDR3 contains 13 residues. The germline V gene encodes CDR1 SGHRS and CDR2 YFSETQ. With 3 bases clipped from V and 7 bases from J, the junction kept 4 bases outside the gene matches. The CDR3 nucleotides are TGCGCCAGCAGCTCGGACAGGGGGGAAGAGCAGTACTTC. This gives the protein CASSSDRGEEQYF.

This chain links TRBV5-1 with TRBJ1-1, with D perhaps matching TRBD1 (6 bases). V gave up 0 bases and J gave up 4 bases, with 16 bases separating them. The CDR3 is 16 amino acids. Germline V lookup: CDR1 SGHRS, CDR2 YFSETQ. DNA of the CDR3: TGCGCCAGCAGCTTGGAGCAGGGGAGTGGAACCACTGAAGCTTTCTTT. Amino acids: CASSLEQGSGTTEAFF.

The rearrangement uses TRBV5-1 and TRBJ2-1, with TRBD2 matching over 8 bases. The CDR3 contains 16 residues. The ends lost 0 bases at V and 1 base at J; junction bases unmatched: 3. CDR1 and CDR2 (germline): SGHRS, YFSETQ. CDR3 coding DNA: TGCGCCAGCAGCTTGGATGGCGGGGGGTCCTACAATGAGCAGTTCTTC. Residues: CASSLDGGGSYNEQFF.

The V and J genes are TRBV6-5 and TRBJ2-5; D is possibly TRBD2 (6 bases). The CDR3 runs 15 residues. Germline V CDR1 and CDR2: MNHEY, SVGAGI. V dropped 8 bases and J dropped 7 bases, with 23 bases sitting between them. The CDR3 DNA sequence: TGTGCCAGCGCTAGCGCCGCCCGCTTGCCAGGGACCCAGTACTTC. It yields the protein CASASAARLPGTQYF.

The J gene is TRBJ1-3, the V gene TRBV19; D remains unclear. V gave up 1 base and J gave up 4 bases, with 17 bases separating them. Germline V gene data show CDR1 as LNHDA and CDR2 as SQIVND (reference sequence). The CDR3 is 17 residues long. CDR3 nucleotides: TGTGCCAGTAGTATAGTATCTGGAGGGCCGCGCGGAAACACCATATATTTT. This sequence encodes CASSIVSGGPRGNTIYF.

This rearrangement joins TRBV5-1 to TRBJ2-7; TRBD1 matches 8 bases. The V gene's germline CDR1 is SGHRS and CDR2 YFSETQ. The CDR3 spans 16 residues. The junction had 11 bases not matched to a gene; V was cut back by 4 bases and J by 2 bases. The CDR3 sequence: CASSGGTGSRTYEQYF. The DNA of the CDR3 is TGCGCCAGCAGCGGGGGGACAGGATCCCGTACCTACGAGCAGTACTTC. Using reference TRBV5-1 and TRBJ2-7 for the parts outside the CDR3, the full variable domain is KAGVTQTPRYLIKTRGQQVTLSCSPISGHRSVSWYQQTPGQGLQFLFEYFSETQRNKGNFPGRFSGRQFSNSRSEMNVSTLELGDSALYLCASSGGTGSRTYEQYFGPGTRLTVT.

This clone appeared many times. The chain combines TRBV6-1 with TRBJ2-7; 11 positions match TRBD1. V lost 2 bases, J lost 5 bases, and 11 bases stayed unmatched. Looked up from germline, CDR1 is MNHNS and CDR2 is SASEGT. The CDR3 covers 17 residues. CDR3 nucleotides: TGTGCCAGCAGTGAACCAGTTCCCGGGACAGGGGGTAACGAGCAGTACTTC. Translating it yields CASSEPVPGTGGNEQYF.

The chain joins TRBV6-4 to TRBJ1-6, with D possibly being TRBD1 (5 bases). Germline-derived CDR1 and CDR2 are MRHNA and SNTAGT. V lost 0 bases and J lost 8, with 8 bases in between. The CDR3 loop spans 14 amino acids. As DNA, the CDR3 is TGTGCCAGCAGTGACTCGATAGGGGATTCACCCCTCCACTTT. It translates to CASSDSIGDSPLHF.

V gene TRBV5-6 combines with J gene TRBJ2-1; TRBD1 might be the D (5 bases). V was cut by 3 bases and J by 4 bases, with 14 bases left in between. Germline lookup yields CDR1 SGHDT and CDR2 YYEEEE. This CDR3 spans 15 amino acids. CDR3 loop: CASSSYKTDYNEQFF. The CDR3 DNA reads as TGTGCCAGCAGCTCCTATAAGACAGATTACAATGAGCAGTTCTTC.

The chain joins TRBV12-3 or TRBV12-4 to TRBJ2-2; 7 positions match TRBD1. V shed 10 bases and J 3 bases; nucleotides not matched to a gene: 5. The CDR3 is 13 residues long. CDR3 nucleotides: TGTGCCATGACAGGGAGTCACACCGGGGAGCTGTTTTTT. It translates to CAMTGSHTGELFF.

The rearrangement joins TRBV4-2 to TRBJ2-2; 15 bases align to TRBD2. The CDR3 is 18 residues long. CDR1 is LGHNA, CDR2 YNFKEQ, per germline. V dropped 3 bases and J dropped 5; count of bases not matched to a gene: 7. The CDR3 is CASSQGGLAGGLTGELFF. CDR3 bases: TGTGCCAGCAGCCAGGGCGGACTAGCGGGAGGGTTGACCGGGGAGCTGTTTTTT.

This chain's CDR3 is CASSRSRSNQPQHF. Written as DNA, the CDR3 is TGTGCCAGCAGCCGGTCACGGAGCAATCAGCCCCAGCATTTT. The chain has TRBV13 and TRBJ1-5; D gene uncertain. Trimming pared 5 bases from V and 1 base from J, leaving 9 bases between. This CDR3 contains 14 residues. Germline V gene sequence: CDR1 PRHDT, CDR2 FYEKMQ (reference sequence).

The V and J genes are TRBV6-2 or TRBV6-3 and TRBJ2-7; D is undetermined. CDR1 MNHEY and CDR2 SVGEGT come from the germline V gene. Trimming cost V 1 base and J 4 bases, with 5 bases left between them. The CDR3 loop spans 12 amino acids. The CDR3 spells CASSYFLYEQYF. The CDR3 bases are TGTGCCAGCAGTTACTTCCTATACGAGCAGTACTTC.